Below are 27 T cell receptor beta chains sequenced from a single sample in a study of identifying expanded T cells in peripheral blood. TCRdb's table, derived via immunoSEQ multiplex PCR, lists solely in-frame clones and lacks some. Of 51,000 or so clones in the sample, around 82% were seen once. The sequenced material came from blood. The receptors derive from a person between 18 and 69 years old in good health.

This clone has only a few counts. The rearrangement joins TRBV18 to TRBJ2-3; 9 positions match TRBD1. V shed 3 bases and J 3 bases; nucleotides not matched to a gene: 4. The CDR3 runs 15 residues. CDR1 and CDR2 from the germline V gene are KGHSH and LQKENI. The CDR3 sequence is CASSPPGQGTDTQYF. CDR3 DNA: TGTGCCAGCTCACCGCCGGGACAGGGTACAGATACGCAGTATTTT.

This clone occurred once. V gene TRBV5-1 combines with J gene TRBJ2-1, with D perhaps being TRBD1 or TRBD2 (5 bases each). This CDR3 spans 14 amino acids. With 8 bases removed from V and 7 bases from J, the gap between germline ends came to 19 bases. CDR1 SGHRS and CDR2 YFSETQ come from the germline V gene. CDR3 in amino acids: CASGVEGTGNEQFF. In nucleotides, the CDR3 is TGCGCCAGTGGCGTTGAGGGGACGGGGAATGAGCAGTTCTTC.

The CDR3 sequence: CASSPADTGNTIYF. The CDR3 bases are TGTGCCAGCAGCCCCGCGGATACTGGAAACACCATATATTTT. This chain joins TRBV6-5 and TRBJ1-3; no firm D call. Per germline, CDR1 MNHEY and CDR2 SVGAGI. The CDR3 has 14 residues. V shed 6 bases and J shed 2 bases, with 11 bases lying between them.

This sequence joins TRBV5-8 and TRBJ1-4; 9 bases map to TRBD1. The CDR3 loop spans 15 amino acids. V dropped 0 bases and J dropped 5; count of bases not matched to a gene: 2. Germline CDR1 is SGHTS and CDR2 is YDEGEE. The CDR3 spells CASSLEQGANEKLFF. The CDR3 DNA sequence: TGTGCCAGCAGCTTGGAACAGGGGGCGAATGAAAAACTGTTTTTT.

This clone turned up a few times. V usage is TRBV5-6 and J usage is TRBJ2-2; 13 nucleotides line up with TRBD2. Looked up from germline, CDR1 is SGHDT and CDR2 is YYEEEE. V gave up 5 bases and J gave up 7 bases; unmatched junction bases: 17. The CDR3 runs to 19 residues. DNA of the CDR3: TGTGCCAGCAGTAAACGATGGACTAGCGGGGGCCTACGGGGCGGGGAGCTGTTTTTT. This codes for CASSKRWTSGGLRGGELFF.

The gene calls are TRBV6-1 and TRBJ1-2, with a weak D call TRBD1 (5 bases). The CDR3 extends over 16 amino acids. The germline V and J ends were trimmed by 4 bases and 0 bases, with 15 bases remaining between them. Germline V CDR1 and CDR2: MNHNS, SASEGT. The CDR3 loop reads CASSGGRGSSNYGYTF. Here the CDR3 DNA reads TGTGCCAGCAGTGGGGGGAGGGGCAGTTCTAACTATGGCTACACCTTC.

The chain combines TRBV10-3 with TRBJ2-3; D uncertain. Germline V gives CDR1 ENHRY, CDR2 SYGVKD. The CDR3 extends over 17 amino acids. V was cut by 5 bases and J by 1 base, with 19 bases left in between. The CDR3 loop reads CAISSQPRTPGTDTQYF. DNA of the CDR3: TGTGCCATCAGTTCGCAGCCGCGGACCCCTGGCACAGATACGCAGTATTTT.

This clone was seen only a few times. The chain joins TRBV14 to TRBJ1-6, with no clear D. CDR3 length equals 15 residues. V shed 0 bases and J shed 8 bases, with 11 bases lying between them. CDR1 is SGHDN, CDR2 FVKESK, per germline. The CDR3 loop reads CASSQDPPGHSPLHF. CDR3 DNA sequence: TGTGCCAGCAGCCAAGACCCTCCAGGCCATTCACCCCTCCACTTT.

This chain joins TRBV15 and TRBJ2-7; TRBD2 aligns across 10 bases. V trimming: 2 bases; J trimming: 1 base; junction bases outside the gene matches: 2. The germline V gene encodes CDR1 LNHNV and CDR2 YYDKDF (reference sequence). CDR3 length: 15 amino acids. The CDR3 DNA follows: TGTGCCACCAGCAGACTAGCGGGAGTATCCTACGAGCAGTACTTC. Protein: CATSRLAGVSYEQYF.

The chain has TRBV7-8 and TRBJ1-6; D not resolved. Germline CDR1 SGHVS, CDR2 FQNEAQ. Trimming took 7 bases from V and 6 from J, leaving 10 bases between them. This CDR3 comprises 13 residues. Here the CDR3 DNA reads TGTGCCAGCAAGGGATTTGGTAATTCACCCCTCCACTTT. Protein sequence: CASKGFGNSPLHF.

This sequence joins TRBV4-1 and TRBJ1-2, with unresolved D. The germline CDR1 and CDR2 sequences are MGHRA and YSYEKL. V was clipped by 0 bases and J by 2 bases, with 13 bases between them. The CDR3 has 16 amino acids. CDR3 nucleotides: TGCGCCAGCAGCCAAGAAGGTTTAGGGAGGAACTATGGCTACACCTTC. As protein: CASSQEGLGRNYGYTF.

This chain joins TRBV14 and TRBJ1-1; 8 bases match TRBD1. CDR3 length equals 14 residues. The trim removed 4 bases at V and 8 bases at J, leaving 9 bases unmatched. CDR1 and CDR2 from the germline V gene are SGHDN and FVKESK. The CDR3 loop reads CASSPAIRQGEAFF. CDR3 DNA sequence: TGTGCCAGCAGCCCTGCCATTAGACAGGGGGAAGCTTTCTTT.

The genes are TRBV18 and TRBJ2-2; TRBD1 might be the D (6 bases). The CDR3 is made up of 15 amino acids. V lost 0 bases and J lost 1, with 6 bases in between. Germline V CDR1 and CDR2: KGHSH, LQKENI. The DNA of the CDR3 is TGTGCCAGCTCACCACCGGGACAGAACACCGGGGAGCTGTTTTTT. Amino acid sequence: CASSPPGQNTGELFF.

A single count supports this clone. This chain joins TRBV7-8 and TRBJ2-3, with TRBD2 as a possible D gene (7 bases). The CDR3 spans 14 residues. V dropped 6 bases and J dropped 1 base, with 11 bases sitting between them. CDR1 is SGHVS and CDR2 is FQNEAQ in the germline V gene. CDR3 nucleotides: TGTGCCAGCAGAATAGGGGGGGGCACAGATACGCAGTATTTT. Translated, it gives CASRIGGGTDTQYF.

The chain recombines TRBV27 with TRBJ2-7; 7 positions match TRBD2. V lost 1 base and J lost 2; bases outside the gene matches: 5. CDR3 size: 15 residues. Germline V CDR1 and CDR2: MNHEY, SMNVEV (reference sequence). CDR3 in amino acids: CASSLFSGGTYEQYF. The CDR3 nucleotides read TGTGCCAGCAGTTTATTTTCGGGGGGAACCTACGAGCAGTACTTC.

The rearrangement uses TRBV5-1 and TRBJ2-3, with 8 bases that match TRBD1. The germline V gene has CDR1 SGHRS and CDR2 YFSETQ. The CDR3 length is 15 residues. V shed 4 bases and J 2 bases; nucleotides not matched to a gene: 6. The CDR3: CASSLGTGPTDTQYF. The DNA of the CDR3 is TGCGCCAGCAGCCTCGGGACAGGACCCACAGATACGCAGTATTTT.

The chain recombines TRBV5-1 with TRBJ1-2; D possibly corresponds to TRBD1 (6 bases). In germline, CDR1 is SGHRS, CDR2 YFSETQ. With 1 base removed from V and 8 bases from J, the gap between germline ends came to 15 bases. The CDR3 consists of 14 residues. As DNA, the CDR3 is TGCGCCAGCAGCTTGTTTCCGGGCGGGGGCGGCTACACCTTC. Translated, it gives CASSLFPGGGGYTF.

About this clone itself: The final CDR3 position lacks the conserved phenylalanine or tryptophan, pointing to a likely read error. No DNA is shown, since the ends of the CDR3 on it are uncertain; the CDR3 is the one TCRdb lists. The rearrangement links TRBV10-1 to TRBJ1-2. Looked up from germline, CDR1 is WNHNN and CDR2 is SYGVQD (reference sequence). The CDR3 region is 13 residues in length, termini included. The CDR3 sequence: CASSKQLRSRKTY.

V is TRBV5-1 and J is TRBJ1-1, with TRBD1 matching 7 bases. This CDR3 is 14 amino acids long. Germline V gene lookup returns CDR1 SGHRS and CDR2 YFSETQ. V shed 5 bases and J 5 bases; nucleotides not matched to a gene: 9. CDR3 protein: CASRQDRVRTEAFF. The CDR3 region has the DNA TGCGCCAGCAGACAAGACAGGGTCAGGACTGAAGCTTTCTTT.

This sequence joins TRBV7-2 and TRBJ2-2; TRBD1 is a possible D gene (5 bases). V lost 5 bases, J lost 1 base, and 11 bases lay in between. Looked up from germline, CDR1 is SGHTA and CDR2 is FQGNSA. The CDR3 has 15 amino acids. CDR3 residues: CASSQDIRNTGELFF. CDR3 sequence (DNA): TGTGCCAGCAGCCAGGACATACGGAACACCGGGGAGCTGTTTTTT.

This clone was found once. The J gene is TRBJ2-3, the V gene TRBV27; the D gene is possibly TRBD2 (5 bases). This CDR3 comprises 14 residues. V lost 5 bases, J lost 2 bases, and 11 bases lay in between. Germline V lookup: CDR1 MNHEY, CDR2 SMNVEV (reference sequence). In nucleotides, the CDR3 is TGTGCCAGCAGTCCGGGCGGGTACACAGATACGCAGTATTTT. Translated: CASSPGGYTDTQYF.

This clone was seen only once. V and J are TRBV4-3 and TRBJ2-1; perhaps TRBD2 as D (5 bases). Germline V gene lookup returns CDR1 LGHNA and CDR2 YSLEER. Trimming stripped 1 base from V and 7 bases from J, with 17 bases between. The CDR3 is 16 amino acids. The CDR3 region is CASSQVGVGGSNEQFF. CDR3 DNA: TGCGCCAGCAGCCAAGTCGGGGTGGGTGGGAGTAATGAGCAGTTCTTC.

The chain joins TRBV10-1 to TRBJ2-3; D remains unclear. The CDR3 spans 12 residues. The germline CDR1 and CDR2 sequences are WNHNN and SYGVQD (reference sequence). V lost 7 bases, J lost 5 bases, and 10 bases lay in between. The CDR3 reads CASTATGDTQYF. DNA for the CDR3: TGCGCCAGCACTGCAACGGGAGATACGCAGTATTTT.

This clone was seen a few times. V and J are TRBV7-9 and TRBJ2-7; 9 nucleotides match TRBD1. V gave up 5 bases and J gave up 2 bases; unmatched junction bases: 4. Germline V CDR1 and CDR2: SEHNR, FQNEAQ (reference sequence). The CDR3 covers 14 residues. The CDR3 sequence: CASSGTGYTYEQYV. The CDR3 nucleotides read TGTGCCAGCAGCGGGACAGGGTACACCTACGAGCAGTACGTC.

The gene calls are TRBV6-5 and TRBJ1-1; D may be TRBD1 (5 bases). Germline V gene sequence: CDR1 MNHEY, CDR2 SVGAGI. Trimming took 2 bases from V and 10 from J, leaving 14 bases between them. CDR3 length: 13 residues. The CDR3 is CASSYRGGIVAFF. CDR3 in DNA: TGTGCCAGCAGTTACCGGGGGGGTATCGTAGCTTTCTTT.

The table lists this clone with a few counts. This sequence joins TRBV7-7 and TRBJ2-4, with D perhaps given as TRBD1 or TRBD2 (6 bases each). The CDR3 loop spans 16 amino acids. Trimming stripped 2 bases from V and 8 bases from J, with 19 bases between. From germline, CDR1 is SSHAT and CDR2 FNYEAQ (reference sequence). The CDR3 loop reads CASSLLRVVGGYIQYF. The CDR3 DNA follows: TGTGCCAGCAGCTTACTCCGCGTAGTAGGGGGGTACATTCAGTACTTC.

This clone has only one observation. The V gene is TRBV5-1, the J gene TRBJ2-7; no clear D gene. This CDR3 comprises 14 residues. V lost 1 base and J lost 0, with 8 bases in between. Germline CDR1 reads SGHRS; CDR2 reads YFSETQ. The CDR3 DNA follows: TGCGCCAGCAGCTTGTATCCAGACTCCTACGAGCAGTACGTC. This sequence encodes CASSLYPDSYEQYV.